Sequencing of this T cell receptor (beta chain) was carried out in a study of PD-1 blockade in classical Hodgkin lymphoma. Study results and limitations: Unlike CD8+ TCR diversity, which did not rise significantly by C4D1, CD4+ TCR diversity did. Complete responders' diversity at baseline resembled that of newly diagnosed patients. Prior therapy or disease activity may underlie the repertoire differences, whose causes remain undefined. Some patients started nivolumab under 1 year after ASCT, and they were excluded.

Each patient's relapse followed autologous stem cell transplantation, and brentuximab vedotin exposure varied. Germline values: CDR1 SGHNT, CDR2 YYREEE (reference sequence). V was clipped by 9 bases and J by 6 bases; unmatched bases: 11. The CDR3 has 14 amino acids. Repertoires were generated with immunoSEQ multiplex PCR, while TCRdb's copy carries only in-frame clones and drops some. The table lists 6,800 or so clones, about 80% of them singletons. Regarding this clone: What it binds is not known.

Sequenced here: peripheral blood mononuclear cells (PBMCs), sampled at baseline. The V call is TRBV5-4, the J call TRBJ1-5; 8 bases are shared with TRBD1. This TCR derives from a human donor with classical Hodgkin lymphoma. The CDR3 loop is CATTKQGEGQPQHF. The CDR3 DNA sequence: TGTGCCACTACTAAACAGGGGGAGGGTCAGCCCCAGCATTTT.